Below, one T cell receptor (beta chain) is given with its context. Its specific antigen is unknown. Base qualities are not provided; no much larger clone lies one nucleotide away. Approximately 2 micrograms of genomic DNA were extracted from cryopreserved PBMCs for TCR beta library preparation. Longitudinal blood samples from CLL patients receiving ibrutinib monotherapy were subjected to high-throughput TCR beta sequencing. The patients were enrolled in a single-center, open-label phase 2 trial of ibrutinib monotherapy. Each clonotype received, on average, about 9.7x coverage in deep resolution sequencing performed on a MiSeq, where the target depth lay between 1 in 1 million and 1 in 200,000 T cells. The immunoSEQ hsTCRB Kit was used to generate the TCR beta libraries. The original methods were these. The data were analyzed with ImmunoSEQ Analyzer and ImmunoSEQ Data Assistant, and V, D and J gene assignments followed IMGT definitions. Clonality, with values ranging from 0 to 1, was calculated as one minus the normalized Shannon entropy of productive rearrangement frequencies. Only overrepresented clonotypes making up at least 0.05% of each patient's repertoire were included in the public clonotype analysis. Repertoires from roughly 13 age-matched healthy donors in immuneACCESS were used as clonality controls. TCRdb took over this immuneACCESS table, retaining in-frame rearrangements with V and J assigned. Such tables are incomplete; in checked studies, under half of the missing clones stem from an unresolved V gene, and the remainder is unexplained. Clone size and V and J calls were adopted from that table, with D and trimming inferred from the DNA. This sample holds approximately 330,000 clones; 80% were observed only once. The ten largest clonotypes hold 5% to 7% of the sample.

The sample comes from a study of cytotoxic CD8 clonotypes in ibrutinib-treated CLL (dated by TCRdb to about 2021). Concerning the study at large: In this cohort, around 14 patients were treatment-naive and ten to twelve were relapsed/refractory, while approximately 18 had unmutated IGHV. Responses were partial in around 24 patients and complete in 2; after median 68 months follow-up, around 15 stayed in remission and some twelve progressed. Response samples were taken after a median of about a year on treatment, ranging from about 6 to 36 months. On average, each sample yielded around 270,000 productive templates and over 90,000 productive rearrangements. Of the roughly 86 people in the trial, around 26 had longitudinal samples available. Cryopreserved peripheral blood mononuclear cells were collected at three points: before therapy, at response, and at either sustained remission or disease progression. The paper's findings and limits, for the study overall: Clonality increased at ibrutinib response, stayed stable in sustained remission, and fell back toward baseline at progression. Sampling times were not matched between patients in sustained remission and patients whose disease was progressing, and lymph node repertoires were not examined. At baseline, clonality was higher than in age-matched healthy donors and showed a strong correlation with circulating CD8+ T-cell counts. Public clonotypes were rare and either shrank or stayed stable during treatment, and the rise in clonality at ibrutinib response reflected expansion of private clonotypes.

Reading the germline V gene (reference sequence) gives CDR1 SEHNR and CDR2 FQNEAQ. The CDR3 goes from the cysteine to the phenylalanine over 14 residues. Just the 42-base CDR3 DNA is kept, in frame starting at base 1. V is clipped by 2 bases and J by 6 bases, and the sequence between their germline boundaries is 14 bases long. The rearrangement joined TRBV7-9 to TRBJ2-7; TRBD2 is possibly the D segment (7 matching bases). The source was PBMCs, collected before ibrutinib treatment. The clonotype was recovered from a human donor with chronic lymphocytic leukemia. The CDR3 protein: CASSLQGGGAEQYF. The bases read TGTGCCAGCAGCTTACAGGGTGGGGGGGCCGAGCAGTACTTC. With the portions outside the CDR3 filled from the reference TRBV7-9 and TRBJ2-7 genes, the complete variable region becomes DTGVSQNPRHKITKRGQNVTFRCDPISEHNRLYWYRQTLGQGPEFLTYFQNEAQLEKSRLLSDRFSAERPKGSFSTLEIQRTEQGDSAMYLCASSLQGGGAEQYFGPGTRLTVT.